One T cell receptor beta chain is described in this entry. Its antigen is currently unknown. This entry comes from a study of Ad26.COV2.S vaccination and SARS-CoV-2 variants. Study-level points and caveats: For non-spike TCRs, breadth in vaccine recipients resembled that in placebo recipients. Placebo recipients had lower spike-specific TCR breadth than vaccine recipients. Reportedly, after vaccination the spike-specific CD8+ and CD4+ T cell responses displayed substantial breadth.

Repertoires were generated with immunoSEQ multiplex PCR, while TCRdb's copy carries only in-frame clones and drops some. The repertoire holds about 6,800 clones, with around 84% as singletons. The specimen was peripheral blood, collected after recovery from COVID-19. The sequence was collected from a human donor who had recovered from COVID-19.

In DNA form, the CDR3 reads TGTGCCAGCAGTTCACTTGGGACAGTGAACACTGAAGCTTTCTTT. Translation: CASSSLGTVNTEAFF. The chain links TRBV6-5 to TRBJ1-1; 7 nucleotides line up with TRBD1. The CDR3 has 15 residues. V dropped 4 bases and J dropped 0; count of bases not matched to a gene: 5. The germline V gene has CDR1 MNHEY and CDR2 SVGAGI.